A selection of T cell receptor beta chains follows, all from one sample in a study of OX40 agonist ivuxolimab in advanced cancers. Only in-frame clones appear in the TCRdb table, and some are missing; sequencing was by immunoSEQ multiplex PCR. The table lists roughly 56,000 clones, 70% to 80% of them singletons. The sample was CD4+ or CD8+ T cells sorted from blood, taken in a trial of the OX40 agonist ivuxolimab. All receptors derive from an adult with an advanced solid tumor such as melanoma, head and neck, liver or kidney cancer. The CDR3 runs from the conserved cysteine through the conserved F or W. The D gene is left open where the match is weak. Part of the rows lack a size; the others show once, few, many or a class for expanded clones.

V gene: TRBV7-3; J gene: TRBJ2-2; D gene: TRBD1; clone size: NA; CDR3 DNA: TGTGCCAGCAGCGCACAGGGGACAGGGAACACCGGGGAGCTGTTTTTT; CDR3 protein: CASSAQGTGNTGELFF
V gene: TRBV19; J gene: TRBJ2-1; D gene: NA; clone size: few; CDR3 DNA: TGTGCCAGTAGTATTCCGGGAAGGAGTGAGTTCTTC; CDR3 protein: CASSIPGRSEFF
V gene: TRBV4-1; J gene: TRBJ2-7; D gene: NA; clone size: NA; CDR3 DNA: TGCGCCAGCAGCCAAAGTATCCGGACAGTAGATTACGAGCAGTACTTC; CDR3 protein: CASSQSIRTVDYEQYF
V gene: TRBV19; J gene: TRBJ1-1; D gene: NA; clone size: NA; CDR3 DNA: TGTGCCAGTAGTATAGAAACAGGCACTGAAGCTTTCTTT; CDR3 protein: CASSIETGTEAFF
V gene: TRBV4-2; J gene: TRBJ2-2; D gene: TRBD1; clone size: few; CDR3 DNA: TGTGCCAGCAGCCAAGTCTGGGACAGGGCCGGGGAGCTGTTTTTT; CDR3 protein: CASSQVWDRAGELFF
V gene: TRBV19; J gene: TRBJ2-7; D gene: NA; clone size: once; CDR3 DNA: TGTGCCAGTAGTATCAACTACGAGCAGTACTTC; CDR3 protein: CASSINYEQYF
V gene: TRBV11-2; J gene: TRBJ1-2; D gene: TRBD1; clone size: NA; CDR3 DNA: TGTGCCAGCAGTCCCGGGCAGGGGGTAAACTATGGCTACACCTTC; CDR3 protein: CASSPGQGVNYGYTF
V gene: TRBV11-3; J gene: TRBJ2-7; D gene: NA; clone size: NA; CDR3 DNA: TGTGCCAGCAGCTCACAGGAAAGCTCCTACGAGCAGTACTTC; CDR3 protein: CASSSQESSYEQYF
V gene: TRBV15; J gene: TRBJ2-3; D gene: TRBD2; clone size: NA; CDR3 DNA: TGTGCCACCAGAAGCCTTCTAGCGGGGCTTCCGGATACGCAGTATTTT; CDR3 protein: CATRSLLAGLPDTQYF
V gene: TRBV7-9; J gene: TRBJ1-4; D gene: NA; clone size: NA; CDR3 DNA: TGTGCCAGCAGCTGGGCCCAGGGGAATGAAAAACTGTTTTTT; CDR3 protein: CASSWAQGNEKLFF
V gene: TRBV2; J gene: TRBJ2-5; D gene: NA; clone size: NA; CDR3 DNA: TGTGCCAGCAGTGGCCATAGGGACGAACAGACCCAGTACTTC; CDR3 protein: CASSGHRDEQTQYF
V gene: TRBV19; J gene: TRBJ2-1; D gene: NA; clone size: once; CDR3 DNA: TGTGCCAGTAGTATGGTCGGGGCGCATTCCAACAATGAGCAGTTCTTC; CDR3 protein: CASSMVGAHSNNEQFF
V gene: TRBV19; J gene: TRBJ1-4; D gene: TRBD1; clone size: NA; CDR3 DNA: TGTGCCAGTAATCGACAGGGTGATGAAAAACTGTTTTTT; CDR3 protein: CASNRQGDEKLFF
V gene: TRBV9; J gene: TRBJ2-3; D gene: NA; clone size: NA; CDR3 DNA: TGTGCCAGCAGCGTAAGGGGGTCGGGTTTTACAGATACGCAGTATTTT; CDR3 protein: CASSVRGSGFTDTQYF
V gene: TRBV5-8; J gene: TRBJ1-1; D gene: NA; clone size: NA; CDR3 DNA: TGTGCCAGCAGCTTGGTACGGGTAATCACTGAAGCTTTCTTT; CDR3 protein: CASSLVRVITEAFF
V gene: TRBV6-1; J gene: TRBJ2-1; D gene: TRBD2; clone size: NA; CDR3 DNA: TGTGCCAGCAGTGAACCTAGCGGCTACAATGAGCAGTTCTTC; CDR3 protein: CASSEPSGYNEQFF
V gene: TRBV2; J gene: TRBJ1-5; D gene: NA; clone size: NA; CDR3 DNA: TGTGCCAGCAGTCAGGGGCCCAATCAGCCCCAGCATTTT; CDR3 protein: CASSQGPNQPQHF
V gene: TRBV28; J gene: TRBJ1-3; D gene: NA; clone size: NA; CDR3 DNA: TGTGCCAGCAGTCCGTCGTGGGGGGAAGTAACTGGAAACACCATATATTTT; CDR3 protein: CASSPSWGEVTGNTIYF
V gene: TRBV4-1; J gene: TRBJ1-6; D gene: NA; clone size: NA; CDR3 DNA: TGCGCCAGCAGCCAAGACCTATTCGGGTTAGAATCCTATAATTCACCCCTCCACTTT; CDR3 protein: CASSQDLFGLESYNSPLHF
V gene: TRBV4-3; J gene: TRBJ1-2; D gene: NA; clone size: NA; CDR3 DNA: TGCGCCAGCAGCTTGCAAGGGCACTATGGCTACACCTTC; CDR3 protein: CASSLQGHYGYTF
V gene: TRBV5-6; J gene: TRBJ1-5; D gene: TRBD1; clone size: NA; CDR3 DNA: TGTGCCAGCAGCCGTACGACAGGGAATCAGCCCCAGCATTTT; CDR3 protein: CASSRTTGNQPQHF
V gene: TRBV9; J gene: TRBJ1-1; D gene: NA; clone size: NA; CDR3 DNA: TGTGCCAGCAGCGGAACGGACAGTATTTACACTGAAGCTTTCTTT; CDR3 protein: CASSGTDSIYTEAFF
V gene: TRBV5-4; J gene: TRBJ1-4; D gene: NA; clone size: NA; CDR3 DNA: TGTGCCAGCAGCCGACAGTTAACTAATGAAAAACTGTTTTTT; CDR3 protein: CASSRQLTNEKLFF
V gene: TRBV12-2; J gene: TRBJ2-1; D gene: NA; clone size: few; CDR3 DNA: TGTGCAAGTCGCTTATTTGGGCTAGCGGGGATCTTC; CDR3 protein: CASRLFGLAGIF
V gene: TRBV5-8; J gene: TRBJ2-5; D gene: NA; clone size: NA; CDR3 DNA: TGTGCCAGCAGCTTGGGCAGCCACCAAGAGACCCAGTACTTC; CDR3 protein: CASSLGSHQETQYF